One and the same sample provided the 14 T cell receptor beta chains below, sequenced in a study of PD-L1 blockade in urothelial cancer. Here immunoSEQ multiplex PCR was the method, and the copy in TCRdb shows in-frame clones only, minus some. This sample has about 74,000 clones, with about 90% found just once. Specified time point: pretreatment peripheral blood. Sample: PBMCs, taken around atezolizumab (anti-PD-L1) treatment. These receptors were collected from a man in his sixties or seventies with urothelial cancer.

The chain joins TRBV28 to TRBJ1-5; 7 nucleotides agree with TRBD1. The CDR3 is 14 residues long. CDR1 is MDHEN, CDR2 SYDVKM, per germline. The V segment lost 3 bases and the J segment 4 bases; nucleotides outside the gene matches: 3. This CDR3 is CASSLGQLNQPQHF. Here the CDR3 DNA reads TGTGCCAGCAGTTTGGGACAGCTAAATCAGCCCCAGCATTTT.

CDR3 sequence (DNA): TGTGCCAGCAGTTCCTATTTAGAGCAGTTCTTC. It yields the protein CASSSYLEQFF. The V and J genes are TRBV28 and TRBJ2-1; the D is unclear. The germline V and J ends were trimmed by 4 bases and 10 bases, with 8 bases remaining between them. Germline values: CDR1 MDHEN, CDR2 SYDVKM. The CDR3 has 11 residues.

This chain connects TRBV7-3 to TRBJ2-1; the match to TRBD2 covers 13 bases. There are 18 residues in the CDR3. The V segment lost 0 bases and the J segment 6 bases; nucleotides outside the gene matches: 8. Germline values: CDR1 SGHTA, CDR2 FQGTGA. The CDR3 loop reads CASSLTPGLAGLLNEQFF. CDR3 DNA: TGTGCCAGCAGCTTAACACCGGGACTAGCGGGATTGCTCAATGAGCAGTTCTTC.

The chain couples TRBV14 to TRBJ2-1; 9 bases align to TRBD2. The J segment lost 7 bases and the V segment lost 2 bases, leaving 12 bases of the junction unmatched. CDR1 and CDR2 (germline): SGHDN, FVKESK. The CDR3 is 17 amino acids. The CDR3 DNA sequence: TGTGCCAGCAGCCAAATCCTCCGGGGGGCGGGAGGGAATGAGCAGTTCTTC. It is translated as CASSQILRGAGGNEQFF.

In its sample, this clone was seen once. The chain joins TRBV5-1 to TRBJ2-1; 8 positions agree with TRBD2. J was trimmed by 6 bases and V by 3 bases; bases with no gene match: 5. CDR3 length: 14 amino acids. CDR1 SGHRS and CDR2 YFSETQ come from the germline V gene. CDR3 in amino acids: CASSSGGGFNEQFF. The CDR3, as DNA: TGCGCCAGCAGCTCCGGGGGGGGGTTCAATGAGCAGTTCTTC. The entire variable domain, with the rest obtained from reference TRBV5-1 and TRBJ2-1, is as follows: KAGVTQTPRYLIKTRGQQVTLSCSPISGHRSVSWYQQTPGQGLQFLFEYFSETQRNKGNFPGRFSGRQFSNSRSEMNVSTLELGDSALYLCASSSGGGFNEQFFGPGTRLTVL.

V and J are TRBV5-1 and TRBJ2-5; 8 bases agree with TRBD2. Germline V gives CDR1 SGHRS, CDR2 YFSETQ. The CDR3 runs 14 residues. J lost 3 bases, V lost 4 bases, and 5 bases had no gene match. The CDR3 protein is CASSPIAGKETQYF. In DNA form, the CDR3 reads TGCGCCAGCAGCCCAATAGCGGGGAAAGAGACCCAGTACTTC.

This clone has a handful of counts. The chain recombines TRBV29-1 with TRBJ2-1; 7 bases agree with TRBD1. Germline V gene sequence: CDR1 SQVTM, CDR2 ANQGSEA. This CDR3 is 11 amino acids long. Trimming took 6 bases from V and 14 from J; bases not matched to a gene: 10. This CDR3 reads CSVRGQAGEFF. The CDR3 region has the DNA TGCAGCGTCCGCGGACAGGCTGGAGAGTTCTTC.

The V call is TRBV28, the J call TRBJ1-4; 7 nucleotides agree with TRBD1. Trimming removed 5 bases from V and 11 bases from J; junction bases left unmatched: 2. CDR1 is MDHEN and CDR2 is SYDVKM in the germline V gene. This CDR3 contains 11 residues. DNA for the CDR3: TGTGCCAGCAGTCTCAGGGGGAAACTGTTTTTT. The encoded protein is CASSLRGKLFF. Drawing the rest from reference TRBV28 and TRBJ1-4, the complete variable domain is DVKVTQSSRYLVKRTGEKVFLECVQDMDHENMFWYRQDPGLGLRLIYFSYDVKMKEKGDIPEGYSVSREKKERFSLILESASTNQTSMYLCASSLRGKLFFGSGTQLSVL.

This chain connects TRBV27 to TRBJ1-2, with D uncertain. The V and J ends lost 2 bases and 6 bases respectively, with 10 bases between them. Per germline, CDR1 MNHEY and CDR2 SMNVEV (reference sequence). There are 13 residues in the CDR3. CDR3 sequence (DNA): TGTGCCAGCAGTTTAGCGGGCCATGATGGCTACACCTTC. It encodes CASSLAGHDGYTF.

This sequence joins TRBV5-1 and TRBJ2-1, with TRBD2 matching 11 bases. CDR3 length equals 19 residues. V lost 2 bases, J lost 6 bases, and 16 bases stayed unmatched. Germline CDR1 is SGHRS and CDR2 is YFSETQ. For the CDR3, the DNA is TGCGCCAGCAGCTTCCTTGGTAGCGGGAGGGCCGGGATCCCCAATGAGCAGTTCTTC. Protein product: CASSFLGSGRAGIPNEQFF.

CDR3 protein: CASSQDSNRMGTPQHF. The DNA for the CDR3 is TGTGCCAGCAGCCAGGACTCGAACCGGATGGGAACGCCCCAGCATTTT. The chain combines TRBV2 with TRBJ1-5; D remains ambiguous. This CDR3 contains 16 residues. The ends were cut back, 6 bases at V and 9 bases at J, with 24 bases in the middle. Germline V CDR1 and CDR2: SNHLY, FYNNEI. The variable domain in full, with the rest retrieved from reference TRBV2 and TRBJ1-5, is EPEVTQTPSHQVTQMGQEVILRCVPISNHLYFYWYRQILGQKVEFLVSFYNNEISEKSEIFDDQFSVERPDGSNFTLKIRSTKLEDSAMYFCASSQDSNRMGTPQHFGDGTRLSIL.

This sequence joins TRBV10-2 and TRBJ2-2; 7 bases align to TRBD1. CDR3 size: 15 residues. The V segment lost 6 bases and the J segment 5 bases; nucleotides outside the gene matches: 9. Germline CDR1 reads WSHSY; CDR2 reads SAAADI. CDR3 coding DNA: TGCGCCAGCAGGGCGGTAGGGGGCACAACCGGGGAGCTGTTTTTT. As protein: CASRAVGGTTGELFF.

CDR3 residues: CASRSGTGYNEQFF. The CDR3 DNA reads TGTGCCAGCAGATCCGGGACAGGGTACAATGAGCAGTTCTTC. The chain uses TRBV28 and TRBJ2-1; 9 nucleotides line up with TRBD1. Germline V gene lookup returns CDR1 MDHEN and CDR2 SYDVKM. Trimming cost V 6 bases and J 4 bases; bases outside gene matches: 4. The CDR3 length is 14 residues.

The CDR3 DNA sequence: TGCGCCAGCAGAGAGGGTAGCGGGAGGGCAGGAGAGCAGTTCTTC. It is translated as CASREGSGRAGEQFF. V and J are TRBV5-1 and TRBJ2-1; TRBD2 matches 11 bases. This CDR3 spans 15 amino acids. V trimming: 5 bases; J trimming: 10 bases; junction bases outside the gene matches: 11. Germline V lookup: CDR1 SGHRS, CDR2 YFSETQ.